The clone carrying this T cell receptor (beta chain) was seen once. V was clipped by 2 bases and J by 1 base; unmatched bases: 4. Germline V gene data show CDR1 as LGHDT and CDR2 as YNNKEL (reference sequence). The CDR3 has 15 residues. Produced via immunoSEQ multiplex PCR; TCRdb's table is partial and in-frame only. In the table there are 170,000 or so clones, 84% of which are singletons. The data are from a study of blood T cell repertoires in COVID-19. Study details: COVID-19 samples from acute and convalescent phases originated in the United States, Italy and Spain. PBMCs, B-cell-depleted T cells, or T cells provided the cDNA or gDNA that made up the material.

The chain links TRBV3-1 (or the pseudogene TRBV3-2) to TRBJ2-7; 8 positions match TRBD2. Material for sequencing was peripheral blood. The origin of this receptor is a man younger than 30 with active or convalescent COVID-19. Written as DNA, the CDR3 is TGTGCCAGCAGCCAAATAGCGGGGCCATCCTACGAGCAGTACTTC. It yields the protein CASSQIAGPSYEQYF.